This record concerns one T cell receptor beta chain sequence. The antigen remains undetermined. This sample was included in a study of CD8+CD57+ T cells in acquired aplastic anemia. As for the study in general: Sorted CD4+ and CD8+ cells gave an average of 3.2 ug of DNA. Reads per healthy sample averaged around 9.9 million (CD4+) and under 12 million (CD8+). General study points: Patients did not significantly differ from controls in CD8+ Simpson's diversity. Both patients and controls carried the same twenty-nine CD8+ CDR3 sequences.

V was clipped by 6 bases and J by 2 bases, with 5 bases between them. In germline, CDR1 is LNHDA, CDR2 SQIVND (reference sequence). This CDR3 region has 12 residues. Using genomic DNA as the template, TCR beta VDJ and CDR3 profiling was carried out. TCRdb analysed the reads with MiXCR anew, one entry per CDR3 protein. Here the sample spans fewer than 150,000 distinct CDR3 sequences, 48% being singletons. This chain uses TRBV19 with TRBJ1-5; D is unclear. The receptor's source is a human donor in good health, serving as a control. The sample comprised sorted CD4+, CD8+, or CD8+CD57+ T cells (not recorded which) from PBMCs. The chain's CDR3 is CASRSGNQPQHF. In DNA, the CDR3 is TGTGCCAGTAGGTCGGGCAATCAGCCCCAGCATTTT.